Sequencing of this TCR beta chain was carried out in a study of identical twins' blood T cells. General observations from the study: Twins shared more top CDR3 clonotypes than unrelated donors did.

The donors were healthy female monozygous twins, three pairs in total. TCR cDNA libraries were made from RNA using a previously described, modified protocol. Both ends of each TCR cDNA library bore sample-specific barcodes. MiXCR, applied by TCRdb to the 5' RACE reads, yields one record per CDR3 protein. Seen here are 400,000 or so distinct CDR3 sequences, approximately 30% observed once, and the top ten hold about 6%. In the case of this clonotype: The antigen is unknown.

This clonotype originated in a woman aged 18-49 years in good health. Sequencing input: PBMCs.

The CDR3 loop is CASSLGALNSPLHF. The CDR3 region has the DNA TGTGCCAGCAGCTTGGGGGCCTTAAATTCACCCCTCCACTTT. The chain links TRBV7-6 to TRBJ1-6; D is possibly TRBD1 (6 bases). Germline assignment: CDR1 SGHVS and CDR2 FNYEAQ. The CDR3 is 14 residues long. Deletions cut 3 bases from V and 7 bases from J, with 10 bases between.